This TCR beta chain was obtained from a study of T cell changes during pregnancy in multiple sclerosis. Profiling relied on immunoSEQ multiplex PCR, and the TCRdb table lists in-frame clones only, not all of them. Here the sample spans 60,000 or so clones, more than 80% being singletons. This clone was found a few times. The sequencing here drew on peripheral blood, taken in the first trimester of pregnancy. This TCR was sampled from a female donor in good health, enrolled as a control in a pregnancy study.

The CDR3 sequence is CASGWAGDQPQHF. Written as DNA, the CDR3 is TGTGCCAGCGGTTGGGCAGGGGATCAGCCCCAGCATTTT. This chain links TRBV2 with TRBJ1-5; TRBD1 might be the D (6 bases). CDR3 length: 13 amino acids. The germline CDR1 and CDR2 sequences are SNHLY and FYNNEI. V lost 8 bases, J lost 5 bases, and 13 bases lay in between.